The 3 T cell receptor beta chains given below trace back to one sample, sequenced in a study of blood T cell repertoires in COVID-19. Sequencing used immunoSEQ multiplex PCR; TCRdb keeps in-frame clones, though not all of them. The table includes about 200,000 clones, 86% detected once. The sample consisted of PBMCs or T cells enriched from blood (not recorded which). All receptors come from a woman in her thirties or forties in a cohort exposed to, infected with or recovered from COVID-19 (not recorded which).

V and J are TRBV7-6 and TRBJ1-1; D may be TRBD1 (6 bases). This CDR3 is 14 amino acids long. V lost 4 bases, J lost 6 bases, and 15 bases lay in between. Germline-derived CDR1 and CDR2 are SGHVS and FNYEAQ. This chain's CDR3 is CASSSGHYEAEAFF. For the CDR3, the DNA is TGTGCCAGCAGCTCGGGACATTATGAGGCTGAAGCTTTCTTT.

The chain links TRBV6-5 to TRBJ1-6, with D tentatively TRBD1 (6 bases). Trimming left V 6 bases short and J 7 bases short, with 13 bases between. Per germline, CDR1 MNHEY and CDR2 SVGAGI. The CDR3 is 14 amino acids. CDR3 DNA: TGTGCCAGCAGCGCCGGGACAAGCAATTCACCCCTCCACTTT. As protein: CASSAGTSNSPLHF.

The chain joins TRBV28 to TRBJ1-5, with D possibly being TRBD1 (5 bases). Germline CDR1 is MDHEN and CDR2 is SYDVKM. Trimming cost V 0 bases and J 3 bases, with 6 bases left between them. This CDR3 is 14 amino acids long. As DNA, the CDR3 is TGTGCCAGCAGTTTATGGGGGCTCAATCAGCCCCAGCATTTT. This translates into CASSLWGLNQPQHF.